This T cell receptor beta chain came from a study of siplizumab effects on memory and regulatory T cells. Notes on the study in general: The drug siplizumab significantly decreased the alloreactive sequences that could be traced to unstimulated CD4+ memory cells.

Trimming removed 0 bases from V and 0 bases from J, with 14 bases in between. CDR1 MNHEY and CDR2 SMNVEV come from the germline V gene (reference sequence). The length of the CDR3 is 17 residues. Here immunoSEQ multiplex PCR was the method, and the copy in TCRdb shows in-frame clones only, minus some. Of tens of thousands of clones in the sample, about 94% were seen once. With respect to this clone: The antigen remains unidentified.

The TCR originated in a human donor in good health. This sequence joins TRBV27 and TRBJ1-2; tentatively, D is TRBD1 (6 bases). The sample was non-Treg CD4+ T cells sorted from blood. The CDR3 region is CASSLSIGDISNYGYTF. For the CDR3, the DNA is TGTGCCAGCAGTTTATCGATCGGGGACATCTCTAACTATGGCTACACCTTC.